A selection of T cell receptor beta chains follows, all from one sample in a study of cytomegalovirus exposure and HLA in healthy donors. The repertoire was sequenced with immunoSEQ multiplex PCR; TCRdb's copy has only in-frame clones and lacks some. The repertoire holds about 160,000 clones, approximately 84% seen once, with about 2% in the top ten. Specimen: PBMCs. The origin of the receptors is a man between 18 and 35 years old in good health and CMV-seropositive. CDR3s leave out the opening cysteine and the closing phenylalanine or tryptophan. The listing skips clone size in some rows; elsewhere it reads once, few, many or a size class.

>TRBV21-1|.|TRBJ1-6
ASSKGRGGRDYNSPLH
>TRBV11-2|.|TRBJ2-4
ASSSLAAGAKNSQY
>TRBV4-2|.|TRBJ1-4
ASSPFTLLNEKLF
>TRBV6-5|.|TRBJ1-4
ASRRQGTVNEKLF
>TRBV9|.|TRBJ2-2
ASCPAGGPGGELF
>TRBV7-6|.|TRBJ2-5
ASSLNPGSSQY
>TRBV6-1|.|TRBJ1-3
ASSEAGVLAGNTIY
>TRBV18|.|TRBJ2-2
ASSPLTAGNTGELF
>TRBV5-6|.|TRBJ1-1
ASSNLQGLNTEAF
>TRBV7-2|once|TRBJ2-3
ASSPSTDTQY
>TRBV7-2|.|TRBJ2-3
ASSLGSGTGGTDTQY
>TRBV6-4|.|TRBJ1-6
ASSIDSTGSPLH
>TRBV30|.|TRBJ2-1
AWSAGGQHNEQF
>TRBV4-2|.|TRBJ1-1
ASSQEQAGAQAF
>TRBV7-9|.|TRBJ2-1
SSSHPSSGGAGEQF
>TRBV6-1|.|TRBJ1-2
ASGASGLFYT
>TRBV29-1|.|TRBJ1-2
SVGEGPGYT
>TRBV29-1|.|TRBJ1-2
SVVAQGIYGYT
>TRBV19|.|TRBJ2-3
ASRKTAGSATDTQY
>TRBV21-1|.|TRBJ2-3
ASSKRRDRAPTDTQY
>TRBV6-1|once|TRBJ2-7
ASSVDSGSSYEQY
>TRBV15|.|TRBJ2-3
ATSRDTSEVAIAPTDTQY
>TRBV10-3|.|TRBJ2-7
AIWDRGSYEQY
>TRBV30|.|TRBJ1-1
AWRVGTSGQAF